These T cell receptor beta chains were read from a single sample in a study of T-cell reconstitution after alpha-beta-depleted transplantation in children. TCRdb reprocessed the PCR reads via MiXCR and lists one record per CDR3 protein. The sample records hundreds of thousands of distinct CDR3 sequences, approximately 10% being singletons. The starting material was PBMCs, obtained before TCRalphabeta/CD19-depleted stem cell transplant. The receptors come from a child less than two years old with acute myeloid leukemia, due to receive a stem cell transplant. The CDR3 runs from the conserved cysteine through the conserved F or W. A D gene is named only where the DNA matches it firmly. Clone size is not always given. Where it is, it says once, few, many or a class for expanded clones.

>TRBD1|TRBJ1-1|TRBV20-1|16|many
TGCAGTGCCCCAGGACAGGGGGCATCCATGAACACTGAAGCTTTCTTT
CSAPGQGASMNTEAFF
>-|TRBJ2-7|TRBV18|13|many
TGTGCCAGCTCACCGCTCAGTAGCTACGAGCAGTACTTC
CASSPLSSYEQYF
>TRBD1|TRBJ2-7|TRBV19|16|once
TGTGCCAGTAGTATGCCTAGAGGACAGGGAGGAAACGAGCAGTACTTC
CASSMPRGQGGNEQYF
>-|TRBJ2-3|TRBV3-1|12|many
TGTGCCAGCAGCCAAGTCCGAAATACGCAGTATTTT
CASSQVRNTQYF
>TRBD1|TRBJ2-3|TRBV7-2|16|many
TGTGCCAGCAGACCGGACAGGGACCTCCCGGGGGATACGCAGTATTTT
CASRPDRDLPGDTQYF
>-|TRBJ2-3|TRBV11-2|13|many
TGTGCCAGCAGCTTAATAGTCACAGATACGCAGTATTTT
CASSLIVTDTQYF
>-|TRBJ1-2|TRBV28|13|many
TGTGCCAGCATGCCGGGGAGGGACTATGGCTACACCTTC
CASMPGRDYGYTF
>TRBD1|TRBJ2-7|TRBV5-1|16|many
TGCGCCAGCACCCAATCCGGGGCAGGGGGCTACTACGAGCAGTACTTC
CASTQSGAGGYYEQYF
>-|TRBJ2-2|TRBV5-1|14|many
TGCGCCAGCAGCTTGACTACAGACACCGGGGAGCTGTTTTTT
CASSLTTDTGELFF
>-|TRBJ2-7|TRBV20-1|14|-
TGCAGTGCTAGAGGATTCTCGGGAACTTACGAGCAGTACTTC
CSARGFSGTYEQYF
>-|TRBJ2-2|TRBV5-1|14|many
TGCGCCAGCAGCTTGGCTGGGGAGTTCGGGGAGCTGTTTTTT
CASSLAGEFGELFF
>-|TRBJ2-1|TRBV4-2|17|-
TGTGCCAGCAGCCTGGGGGGCCTCGGGAGTATCAACAATGAGCAGTTCTTC
CASSLGGLGSINNEQFF
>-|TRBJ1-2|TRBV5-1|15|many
TGCGCCAGCACCCTAGGGGGTCCAAACCTTCATGGCTACACCTTC
CASTLGGPNLHGYTF
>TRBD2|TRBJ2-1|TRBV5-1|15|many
TGCGCCAGCAGCCTACTAGCGGGGCCCTTAGATGAGCAGTTCTTC
CASSLLAGPLDEQFF
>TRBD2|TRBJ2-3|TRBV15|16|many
TGTGCCACCAGCAGAGCGCGGGGGGCCCCGTCAGATACGCAGTATTTT
CATSRARGAPSDTQYF
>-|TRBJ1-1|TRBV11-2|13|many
TGTGCCAGCAGCTTATTAACTGGGACTGAAGCTTTCTTT
CASSLLTGTEAFF
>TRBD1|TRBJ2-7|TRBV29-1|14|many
TGCAGCGTGGAAAAACGGACAGGGGCCTACGAGCAGTACTTC
CSVEKRTGAYEQYF
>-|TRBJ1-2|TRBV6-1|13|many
TGTGCCAGCAGTATAGGACGATTCTATGGCTACACCTTC
CASSIGRFYGYTF
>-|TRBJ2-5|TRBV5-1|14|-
TGCGCCAGCAGCTTGTGGGGAGATCAAGAGACCCAGTACTTC
CASSLWGDQETQYF
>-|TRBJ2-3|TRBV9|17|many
TGTGCCAGCAGCGTAGGGCTAGCAAGGACCCTCACAGATACGCAGTATTTT
CASSVGLARTLTDTQYF
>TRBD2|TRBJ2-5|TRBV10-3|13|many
TGTGCCATCGGCGGGAGGGAATGGGAGACCCAGTACTTC
CAIGGREWETQYF
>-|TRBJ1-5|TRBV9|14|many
TGTGCCAGCAGCGTAGGGTATACCGATCAGCCCCAGCATTTT
CASSVGYTDQPQHF
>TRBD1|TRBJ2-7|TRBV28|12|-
TGTGCCAGCACCCCCAGGGGGCCCGAGCAGTACTTC
CASTPRGPEQYF
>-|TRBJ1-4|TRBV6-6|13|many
TGTGCCAGCAGTTACGGGTCGAATGAAAAACTGTTTTTT
CASSYGSNEKLFF
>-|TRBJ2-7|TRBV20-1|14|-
TGCAGTGCGGGCCCGGGTCCGGGCGCCTACGAGCAGTACTTC
CSAGPGPGAYEQYF
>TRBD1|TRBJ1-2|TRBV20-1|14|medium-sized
TGCAGTGCTAGTCTTCCGGGACAGGGCTATGGCTACACCTTC
CSASLPGQGYGYTF
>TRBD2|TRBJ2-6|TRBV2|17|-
TGTGCCAGCAGCTCGACTAGCGCGCTTTCAGGGGCCAACGTCCTGACTTTC
CASSSTSALSGANVLTF
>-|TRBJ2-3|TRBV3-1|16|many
TGTGCCAGCAGCCAAGTCAGGGGTGATCTCTCAGATACGCAGTATTTT
CASSQVRGDLSDTQYF
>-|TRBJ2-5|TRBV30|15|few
TGTGCCTGGAGTGTAGGCGGCGGGACCCAAGAGACCCAGTACTTC
CAWSVGGGTQETQYF
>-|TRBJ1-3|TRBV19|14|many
TGTGCCAGTAGTACCCCCGGATCTGGAAACACCATATATTTT
CASSTPGSGNTIYF
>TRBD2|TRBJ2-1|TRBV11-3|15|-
TGTGCCAGCAGCTTAGGGGGAGGGCCCCACAATGAGCAGTTCTTC
CASSLGGGPHNEQFF
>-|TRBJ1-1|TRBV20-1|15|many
TGCAGTCCCACCCCGAGGGGAGGTCTGGGCACTGAAGCTTTCTTT
CSPTPRGGLGTEAFF
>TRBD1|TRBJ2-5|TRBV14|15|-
TGTGCCAGCAGCCCTCTGACAGGGGGGACGGAGACCCAGTACTTC
CASSPLTGGTETQYF
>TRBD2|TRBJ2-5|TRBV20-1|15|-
TGCAGTGCTAGTACTCCGGGACTAGCGAGGGAGACCCAGTACTTC
CSASTPGLARETQYF
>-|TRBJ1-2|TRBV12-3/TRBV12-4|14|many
TGTGCCAGCACCCTCCTTGCAGGGGAATATGGCTACACCTTC
CASTLLAGEYGYTF
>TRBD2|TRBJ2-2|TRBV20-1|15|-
TGCAGTGCTAGAAATGGCGGGGGGGCAGTCGGGGAGCTGTTTTTT
CSARNGGGAVGELFF
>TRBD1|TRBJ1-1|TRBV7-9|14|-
TGTGCCAGCAGCTCCGGGACAGGCCTCCCTGAAGCTTTCTTT
CASSSGTGLPEAFF
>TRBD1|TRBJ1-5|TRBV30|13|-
TGTGCCTCCAGTGGACAGGGGGGGCAGCCCCAGCATTTT
CASSGQGGQPQHF
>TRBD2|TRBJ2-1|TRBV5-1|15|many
TGCGCCAGCGGAACGACTACAGCGGGACTCAATGAGCAGTTCTTC
CASGTTTAGLNEQFF
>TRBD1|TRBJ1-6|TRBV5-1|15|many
TGCGCCAGCAGCTCGGGACAGGGAAAGGCATCACCCCTCCACTTT
CASSSGQGKASPLHF
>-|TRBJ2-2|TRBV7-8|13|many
TGTGCCAGCAGCTTGAGGGCTAACGGGGAGCTGTTTTTT
CASSLRANGELFF